This T cell receptor beta chain is drawn from a study of T cells after yellow fever vaccination. Germline assignment: CDR1 DFQATT and CDR2 SNEGSKA (reference sequence). Deletions cut 6 bases from V and 0 bases from J, with 16 bases between. The CDR3 is 15 residues long. A process of 5'RACE template switching, which added a universal primer site and UMIs, was used to make TCR cDNA. TCRdb fed the 5' RACE reads into MiXCR, producing one record per CDR3 protein. The sample consists of hundreds of thousands of distinct CDR3 sequences, roughly 8.7% of them appearing once. Overall study results and limits: Abundant contaminating clonotypes from the bulk population could appear in FACS-sorted repertoires. Booster samples showed a return of most primary-vaccination clones (roughly 96% CD4, approximately 88% CD8). The secondary response peaked faster, at day 5 versus 15, but was weaker.

This clonotype has ten or more counts. The antigen is not known. The genes are TRBV20-1 and TRBJ2-3; a weak D match, TRBD2 (6 bases). The sequencing used PBMCs, collected on the day of the first yellow fever vaccination. The clonotype comes from a man between 18 and 29 years old who received the YFV17D yellow fever vaccine. Written as DNA, the CDR3 is TGCAGTGCCTCCCCCCGGGAGACTAGCACAGATACGCAGTATTTT. Encoded protein: CSASPRETSTDTQYF.